The T cell receptor (beta chain) under discussion was sequenced for a study of early T cells in non-severe SARS-CoV-2 infection. CDR3 length equals 17 residues. V gave up 6 bases and J gave up 4 bases; unmatched junction bases: 10. Germline values: CDR1 SNHLY, CDR2 FYNNEI. TCRdb re-analysed the 5' RACE reads in MiXCR, keeping a single row per CDR3 protein. The sample has about 30,000 distinct CDR3 sequences, 4.5% to 7% seen once; the top ten hold about 7%. In this sample, this clonotype turned up many times. The sequenced sample was whole blood. The origin of this receptor is an adult who was a healthcare worker with PCR-confirmed SARS-CoV-2 infection or an uninfected control (not recorded which). V usage is TRBV2 and J usage is TRBJ2-2; 11 positions match TRBD2. CDR3 in DNA: TGTGCCAGCAGGCTGGGACTAGCGGTCCTTTCCACCGGGGAGCTGTTTTTT. The encoded protein is CASRLGLAVLSTGELFF.